The 13 T cell receptor gamma chains in this list originate from one sample, sequenced in a study of gamma-delta T cells after stem cell transplantation. TCRdb repeated clone calling on the RT-PCR reads with CATT. The data hold 1,000 to 1,500 gamma-chain clones, with about 82% observed a single time. Source material: gamma-delta T cells. These receptors all stem from a human donor. It is not recorded whose cells these are; they may come from a transplant donor.

J is TRGJP and V is TRGV8. Assignment of the J gene here rests on matching the DNA to germline, because TCRdb gives none. The V gene's germline CDR1 is VENAVY and CDR2 YDSYNSRV. The junction had 5 bases not matched to a gene; V was cut back by 6 bases and J by 6 bases. CDR3 size: 15 residues. CDR3 in DNA: TGTGCCACCTGGATGGGAGAGTTGGGCAAAAAAATCAAGGTATTT. Its protein product is CATWMGELGKKIKVF.

This chain connects TRGV9 to TRGJ1 or TRGJ2. Here the J gene came from matching the DNA to germline, since TCRdb omits it. V gave up 1 base and J gave up 2 bases; unmatched junction bases: 2. The length of the CDR3 is 13 residues. Germline V gene data show CDR1 as GITISATS and CDR2 as ISYDGTV (reference sequence). The CDR3 sequence is CALWEVHYYKKLF. The CDR3 nucleotides read TGTGCCTTGTGGGAGGTTCATTATTATAAGAAACTCTTT.

As regards this clone: Other DNA sequences from this sample encode an identical CDR3 as well. The chain carries TRGV4 and TRGJ1 or TRGJ2. TCRdb offers no J gene call, so here the DNA was matched to germline to obtain one. The germline V gene has CDR1 EGSTGY and CDR2 YDSYTSSV. V shed 4 bases, J shed 0 bases, and the junction held 3 bases outside the gene matches. This CDR3 is 13 amino acids long. The CDR3 DNA is TGTGCCACCTGGGACTCGAATTATTATAAGAAACTCTTT. It encodes CATWDSNYYKKLF.

This clone appeared once. The chain joins TRGV8 to TRGJ1 or TRGJ2. TCRdb carries no J gene annotation; the J gene was assigned here by matching the DNA with germline. J lost 10 bases, V lost 5 bases, and 26 bases had no gene match. This CDR3 spans 17 amino acids. Looked up from germline, CDR1 is VENAVY and CDR2 is YDSYNSRV. CDR3 sequence: CATWAPSTHSRPGKKLF. In DNA form, the CDR3 reads TGTGCCACCTGGGCCCCAAGCACGCACTCACGACCTGGGAAGAAACTCTTT.

A single count supports this clone. This chain uses TRGV5 with TRGJ1 or TRGJ2. The J gene, left out of TCRdb, was set here by checking the DNA against germline. Germline V CDR1 and CDR2: VINAFY, YDVSNSKD. V was clipped by 0 bases and J by 5 bases; unmatched bases: 7. This CDR3 is built from 14 residues. The CDR3 DNA is TGTGCCACCTGGGACAGGCCTTGGGATTATAAGAAACTCTTT. Translated, it gives CATWDRPWDYKKLF.

Only one count was recorded for this clone. The chain joins TRGV2 to TRGJ1 or TRGJ2. Germline matching of the DNA provided the J gene here, since TCRdb leaves it blank. The CDR3 has 13 residues. V was pared by 2 bases and J by 6 bases, with 7 bases of the junction left unmatched. Germline CDR1 reads EGSNGY; CDR2 reads YDSYNSKV. CDR3 nucleotide sequence: TGTGCCACCTGGGACGAGCAAATTTATAAGAAACTCTTT. It codes for CATWDEQIYKKLF.

Note on this clone: A far more abundant clone sits one base away, making this likely a read error. Distinct nucleotide sequences in the sample also encode this CDR3. This rearrangement joins TRGV9 to TRGJP. TCRdb offers no J gene call, so here the DNA was matched to germline to obtain one. The length of the CDR3 is 16 residues. The germline gives CDR1 GITISATS, CDR2 ISYDGTV (reference sequence). With V trimmed by 2 bases and J by 2 bases, 0 bases remained unmatched. The CDR3 region is CALWEGQELGKKIKVF. CDR3 nucleotide sequence: TGTGCCTTGTGGGAGGGGCAAGAGTTGGGCAAAAAAATCAAGGTATTT.

This clone was seen just once. The J gene is TRGJP2, the V gene TRGV2. TCRdb carries no J gene annotation; the J gene was assigned here by matching the DNA with germline. The V gene end was trimmed by 2 bases and the J gene end by 7 bases; junction bases not matched to a gene: 16. The germline V gene encodes CDR1 EGSNGY and CDR2 YDSYNSKV. The CDR3 is 17 residues long. CDR3 loop: CATWDADRGGPDWIKTF. The DNA for the CDR3 is TGTGCCACCTGGGACGCGGACCGTGGGGGCCCTGATTGGATCAAGACGTTT.

This clone was observed a few times. The V and J genes are TRGV3 and TRGJ1 or TRGJ2. TCRdb gives no J gene; it was assigned here by matching the DNA to germline. There are 13 residues in the CDR3. Trimming removed 0 bases from V and 4 bases from J; junction bases left unmatched: 3. CDR1 VTNTFY and CDR2 YDVSTARD come from the germline V gene (reference sequence). CDR3 residues: CATWDRPYYKKLF. Written as DNA, the CDR3 is TGTGCCACCTGGGACAGGCCCTATTATAAGAAACTCTTT.

The rearrangement uses TRGV4 and TRGJ1 or TRGJ2. TCRdb carries no J gene annotation; the J gene was assigned here by matching the DNA with germline. CDR1 is EGSTGY and CDR2 is YDSYTSSV in the germline V gene. The CDR3 has 13 amino acids. V gave up 4 bases and J gave up 4 bases; unmatched junction bases: 7. As DNA, the CDR3 is TGTGCCACCTGGGAGGAGGGCTATTATAAGAAACTCTTT. Translation gives CATWEEGYYKKLF.

No J gene was named, though the V gene is TRGV9. Per germline, CDR1 GITISATS and CDR2 ISYDGTV (reference sequence). There are 11 residues in the CDR3. The CDR3 loop reads CALKGYYKKLF. CDR3 sequence (DNA): TGTGCCTTGAAAGGATATTATAAGAAACTATTT.

The chain couples TRGV9 to TRGJP. TCRdb records no J gene; here it was assigned by comparing the DNA to germline. Looked up from germline, CDR1 is GITISATS and CDR2 is ISYDGTV (reference sequence). There are 19 residues in the CDR3. Unmatched junction bases numbered 10, after V lost 1 base and J lost 4 bases. CDR3 residues: CALWEVPTFQELGKKIKVF. The CDR3 coding sequence is TGTGCCTTGTGGGAGGTTCCCACGTTTCAAGAGTTGGGCAAAAAAATCAAGGTATTT.

This chain links TRGV8 with TRGJ1 or TRGJ2. No J gene is reported in TCRdb; it was inferred here by comparing the DNA with germline. Per germline, CDR1 VENAVY and CDR2 YDSYNSRV. The CDR3 spans 12 residues. V was pared by 5 bases and J by 3 bases, with 4 bases of the junction left unmatched. Here the CDR3 reads CATWARYYKKLF. As DNA, the CDR3 is TGTGCCACCTGGGCCCGTTATTATAAGAAACTCTTT.